Listed below are T cell receptor beta chains from one sample, sequenced in a study of T-cell reconstitution after alpha-beta-depleted transplantation in children. MiXCR, applied by TCRdb to the PCR reads, yields one record per CDR3 protein. The sample records some 200,000 distinct CDR3 sequences, roughly 9.1% being singletons. The source was PBMCs, mostly from graft donor cells, collected 360 days after TCRalphabeta/CD19-depleted stem cell transplant. The origin of the receptors is a male patient between 2 and 10 years old who had a stem cell transplant for acute myeloid leukemia, so the T cells may come from the graft donor. Each CDR3 is given with its conserved first and last residue. D genes are given only for firm matches. The size field is filled for only some rows; it gives once, few, many or a size class.

j_gene: TRBJ2-7
d_gene: .
v_gene: TRBV12-3/TRBV12-4
abundance: .
CDR3nt: TGTGCCAGCAGTTTGCATGGGTCCTACGAGCAGTACTTC
CDR3aa: CASSLHGSYEQYF

j_gene: TRBJ1-2
d_gene: TRBD1
v_gene: TRBV5-1
abundance: many
CDR3nt: TGCGCCAGCAGCCGGACAGGGGGCGGTGGCTACACCTTC
CDR3aa: CASSRTGGGGYTF

j_gene: TRBJ2-7
d_gene: TRBD2
v_gene: TRBV20-1
abundance: .
CDR3nt: TGCAGTGCTAGAGTGCCGGGACTAGCGGTCTACGAGCAGTACTTC
CDR3aa: CSARVPGLAVYEQYF

j_gene: TRBJ2-1
d_gene: .
v_gene: TRBV24-1
abundance: many
CDR3nt: TGTGCCACCAGTGACTCAAATGGGGGGCCGTACAATGAGCAGTTCTTC
CDR3aa: CATSDSNGGPYNEQFF

j_gene: TRBJ2-7
d_gene: .
v_gene: TRBV7-9
abundance: few
CDR3nt: TGTGCCTCCACTGCTTCCTACGAGCAGTACTTC
CDR3aa: CASTASYEQYF

j_gene: TRBJ2-7
d_gene: TRBD2
v_gene: TRBV11-2
abundance: many
CDR3nt: TGTGCCAGCAGCCCCAGACTAGCGGGAGTCGAGCAGTACTTC
CDR3aa: CASSPRLAGVEQYF

j_gene: TRBJ2-3
d_gene: .
v_gene: TRBV20-1
abundance: many
CDR3nt: TGCAGTGCTAGAGATGGCAGGGAAAGCACAGATACGCAGTATTTT
CDR3aa: CSARDGRESTDTQYF

j_gene: TRBJ1-2
d_gene: .
v_gene: TRBV15
abundance: .
CDR3nt: TGTGCCACCAGCAGAGGACGGGTAAACTATGGCTACACCTTC
CDR3aa: CATSRGRVNYGYTF

j_gene: TRBJ2-5
d_gene: TRBD1
v_gene: TRBV6-5
abundance: once
CDR3nt: TGTGCCAGCAGTACCCGACAGGGATATGCAGAGACCCAGTACTTC
CDR3aa: CASSTRQGYAETQYF

j_gene: TRBJ2-3
d_gene: TRBD1
v_gene: TRBV29-1
abundance: many
CDR3nt: TGCAGCGTTGGGGGGACAGGGGGCTTCACAGATACGCAGTATTTT
CDR3aa: CSVGGTGGFTDTQYF

j_gene: TRBJ2-7
d_gene: TRBD1
v_gene: TRBV10-3
abundance: few
CDR3nt: TGTGCCATCAACGAACAGGGGTCGGACGAGCAGTACTTC
CDR3aa: CAINEQGSDEQYF

j_gene: TRBJ2-1
d_gene: TRBD1
v_gene: TRBV24-1
abundance: .
CDR3nt: TGTGCCACCAGTGATTCGGGACAGACTCACAATGAGCAGTTCTTC
CDR3aa: CATSDSGQTHNEQFF

j_gene: TRBJ2-3
d_gene: .
v_gene: TRBV12-3/TRBV12-4
abundance: many
CDR3nt: TGTGCCAGCAGTTTTGATAGCACAGATACGCAGTATTTT
CDR3aa: CASSFDSTDTQYF